This TCR beta chain was observed in a study of OX40 agonist ivuxolimab in advanced cancers. Study context: The patients received agonistic anti-OX40 (CD134) antibody ivuxolimab. Partial responses were observed in three patients, of whom one had hepatocellular carcinoma and two had cutaneous melanoma.

The repertoire was sequenced with immunoSEQ multiplex PCR; TCRdb's copy has only in-frame clones and lacks some. The sample has some 63,000 clones; around 87% are singletons. Germline values: CDR1 SGDLS, CDR2 YYNGEE. The CDR3 runs 15 residues. Unmatched junction bases numbered 9, after V lost 4 bases and J lost 10 bases. The origin of this receptor is an adult with an advanced solid tumor such as melanoma, head and neck, liver or kidney cancer. V and J are TRBV9 and TRBJ1-6; 9 nucleotides line up with TRBD1. The sample in question was CD4+ or CD8+ T cells sorted from blood, obtained in a trial of the OX40 agonist ivuxolimab. In nucleotides, the CDR3 is TGTGCCAGCAGCCCAACGGGACAGGGTGGATCACCCCTCCACTTT. Translating gives CASSPTGQGGSPLHF. Based on the CDR3 plus reference TRBV9 and TRBJ1-6, the full variable domain is DSGVTQTPKHLITATGQRVTLRCSPRSGDLSVYWYQQSLDQGLQFLIQYYNGEERAKGNILERFSAQQFPDLHSELNLSSLELGDSALYFCASSPTGQGGSPLHFGNGTRLTVT.